The T cell receptor beta chain described here comes from a study of blood T cell dynamics during melanoma immunotherapy. The CDR3 loop spans 16 amino acids. V was clipped by 5 bases and J by 4 bases; unmatched bases: 9. The germline V gene encodes CDR1 LNHDA and CDR2 SQIVND (reference sequence). Time point given: pre-treatment baseline. One draw preceded checkpoint blockade; another followed its first cycle at week 3. TCRdb's table, derived via immunoSEQ multiplex PCR, lists solely in-frame clones and lacks some. The sample carries 10,000 or so clones, roughly 90% recorded once. The source was blood, collected from a patient treated with checkpoint blockade. The chain recombines TRBV19 with TRBJ2-3; TRBD2 agrees at 10 bases. The receptor comes from a human donor with melanoma. CDR3 amino acids: CASSALAGAPADTQYF. CDR3 sequence (DNA): TGTGCCAGTAGTGCCCTAGCGGGAGCCCCAGCAGATACGCAGTATTTT.